These 22 T cell receptor beta chains were sequenced from one sample in a study of shared clonotypes between healthy human individuals. CD45RO-negative CD8 cells positively selected for CCR7 made up the naive population, which excluded terminally differentiated effector memory CD45RA+ cells. The method was immunoSEQ multiplex PCR; TCRdb's version includes in-frame clones alone and lacks a portion of them. The sample has more than 2 million clones, 85% to 95% seen once; the top ten hold 1.5% to 2%. Sample: naive CD8+ T cells from PBMCs. These receptors were collected from a man between 18 and 29 years old in good health. Some clones in this sample may be carry-over from other donors' samples.

J is TRBJ2-3 and V is TRBV28; 9 nucleotides align to TRBD2. The CDR3 loop spans 16 amino acids. CDR1 and CDR2 from the germline V gene are MDHEN and SYDVKM. The V and J ends lost 6 bases and 6 bases, in that order; junction bases with no gene match: 13. In DNA form, the CDR3 reads TGTGCCAGCAGCGACCCCCCGGGACTAGCTGGGGATACGCAGTATTTT. Its protein product is CASSDPPGLAGDTQYF.

The CDR3, as DNA: TGTGCCAGCAGCTTGGGGCCGGGTGAAAAACTGTTTTTT. Translated: CASSLGPGEKLFF. The chain uses TRBV14 and TRBJ1-4; tentatively, D is TRBD1 (5 bases). Germline loops: CDR1 SGHDN, CDR2 FVKESK. The CDR3 is 13 residues long. V lost 5 bases, J lost 7 bases, and 11 bases lay in between. The entire variable domain, with the rest obtained from reference TRBV14 and TRBJ1-4, is as follows: EAGVTQFPSHSVIEKGQTVTLRCDPISGHDNLYWYRRVMGKEIKFLLHFVKESKQDESGMPNNRFLAERTGGTYSTLKVQPAELEDSGVYFCASSLGPGEKLFFGSGTQLSVL.

J is TRBJ1-1 and V is TRBV10-2; tentative D call: TRBD1 (5 bases). This CDR3 contains 13 residues. CDR1 WSHSY and CDR2 SAAADI come from the germline V gene. Trimming removed 7 bases from V and 1 base from J, with 10 bases in between. The CDR3 here is CASIVGGNTEAFF. CDR3 DNA: TGCGCCAGCATAGTGGGGGGGAACACTGAAGCTTTCTTT.

The chain is built from TRBV7-9 and TRBJ2-2; 12 positions match TRBD1. Germline V gene data show CDR1 as SEHNR and CDR2 as FQNEAQ (reference sequence). The CDR3 extends over 16 amino acids. Trimming took 4 bases from V and 5 from J; bases not matched to a gene: 5. The CDR3 here is CASSSRDRGRTGELFF. For the CDR3, the DNA is TGTGCCAGCAGCTCCCGGGACAGGGGGCGAACCGGGGAGCTGTTTTTT.

The CDR3 region has the DNA TGTGCCAGCAGCTTAGAAGTGGGGCCTAGTTTCGTGCAGTACTTC. Translation: CASSLEVGPSFVQYF. The chain recombines TRBV7-9 with TRBJ2-7, with D possibly TRBD1 on 5 matching bases. V lost 1 base and J lost 9, with 19 bases in between. Looked up from germline, CDR1 is SEHNR and CDR2 is FQNEAQ (reference sequence). The CDR3 is 15 amino acids.

Regarding this clone: The sample carries other DNA sequences with the same CDR3. The chain combines TRBV4-2 with TRBJ1-1; D remains ambiguous. Per the germline V gene, CDR1 is LGHNA and CDR2 is YNFKEQ. V lost 3 bases and J 5 bases, leaving 4 bases between the germline ends. This CDR3 has 11 amino acids. In nucleotides, the CDR3 is TGTGCCAGCAGCCAGGGGACTGAAGCTTTCTTT. It yields the protein CASSQGTEAFF.

V is TRBV5-1 and J is TRBJ2-7; D is unresolved. Trimming took off 4 bases at V and 0 bases at J, with 11 bases between the two ends. CDR1 is SGHRS, CDR2 YFSETQ, per germline. The CDR3 extends over 14 amino acids. The CDR3 loop reads CASSPWTVSYEQYF. CDR3 coding DNA: TGCGCCAGCAGCCCGTGGACGGTCTCCTACGAGCAGTACTTC.

The V and J genes are TRBV7-8 and TRBJ2-1; no clear D. The CDR3 is made up of 14 amino acids. Per germline, CDR1 SGHVS and CDR2 FQNEAQ. Trimming left V 5 bases short and J 1 base short, with 9 bases between. The CDR3 loop is CASSPSDSYNEQFF. The DNA for the CDR3 is TGTGCCAGCAGCCCTAGTGATTCCTACAATGAGCAGTTCTTC.

This clone was found once. The gene calls are TRBV9 and TRBJ2-1, with a possible D match to TRBD2 (5 bases). V lost 6 bases to trimming and J lost 4 bases, with 17 bases between them. The length of the CDR3 is 15 residues. Germline V gene sequence: CDR1 SGDLS, CDR2 YYNGEE. The DNA of the CDR3 is TGTGCCAGCACCCCTCTCCGTGGACTTTACAATGAGCAGTTCTTC. It specifies CASTPLRGLYNEQFF.

The rearrangement links TRBV7-9 to TRBJ2-1; TRBD2 agrees at 10 bases. V trimming: 6 bases; J trimming: 6 bases; junction bases outside the gene matches: 14. Looked up from germline, CDR1 is SEHNR and CDR2 is FQNEAQ (reference sequence). The CDR3 has 17 amino acids. CDR3 DNA: TGTGCCAGCAGTTCTATCCAAGGGACTAGCGTAGGCAATGAGCAGTTCTTC. As protein: CASSSIQGTSVGNEQFF. The full variable domain, its missing parts supplied by reference TRBV7-9 and TRBJ2-1, is DTGVSQNPRHKITKRGQNVTFRCDPISEHNRLYWYRQTLGQGPEFLTYFQNEAQLEKSRLLSDRFSAERPKGSFSTLEIQRTEQGDSAMYLCASSSIQGTSVGNEQFFGPGTRLTVL.

V and J are TRBV5-4 and TRBJ2-7; 8 nucleotides align to TRBD1. The length of the CDR3 is 16 residues. The V gene's germline CDR1 is SGHNT and CDR2 YYREEE (reference sequence). Germline trimming cut 4 bases from V and 3 bases from J; bases unmatched to any gene: 12. Here the CDR3 reads CASSLRGPRGLYEQYF. The CDR3 DNA is TGTGCCAGCAGCCTCAGGGGGCCCCGAGGCCTCTACGAGCAGTACTTC.

The chain uses TRBV6-6 and TRBJ1-5; 12 nucleotides line up with TRBD1. CDR3 length: 16 amino acids. Germline trimming cut 2 bases from V and 4 bases from J; bases unmatched to any gene: 3. Germline V gene data show CDR1 as MNHNY and CDR2 as SVGAGI (reference sequence). CDR3 DNA sequence: TGTGCCAGCAGTTACGGGACAGGGGGCCCGAATCAGCCCCAGCATTTT. Protein product: CASSYGTGGPNQPQHF.

This sequence joins TRBV29-1 and TRBJ2-4; tentatively, D is TRBD1 or TRBD2 (5 bases each). The CDR3 consists of 13 residues. Trimming stripped 7 bases from V and 4 bases from J, with 14 bases between. CDR1 is SQVTM and CDR2 is ANQGSEA in the germline V gene. The CDR3 coding sequence is TGCAGCGGCCAGGGACCTACTAAAAACATTCAGTACTTC. Its translation is CSGQGPTKNIQYF.

V and J are TRBV7-9 and TRBJ2-1, with TRBD2 matching over 14 bases. The CDR3 is 17 residues long. Germline trimming cut 5 bases from V and 3 bases from J; bases unmatched to any gene: 6. Looked up from germline, CDR1 is SEHNR and CDR2 is FQNEAQ (reference sequence). The CDR3 nucleotides read TGTGCCAGCAGCGGTCGGACTAGCGGGAGGATCTACAATGAGCAGTTCTTC. This codes for CASSGRTSGRIYNEQFF.

The chain is built from TRBV29-1 and TRBJ2-7, with 8 bases lining up with TRBD1. Germline assignment: CDR1 SQVTM and CDR2 ANQGSEA. This CDR3 contains 15 residues. With 3 bases clipped from V and 5 bases from J, the junction kept 12 bases outside the gene matches. The CDR3 bases are TGCAGCGTTGAGGGGGTACAGGGGGGCTGGAACGAGCAGTACTTC. It encodes CSVEGVQGGWNEQYF.

On this clone itself: Other nucleotide sequences in the sample specify the same CDR3. The chain couples TRBV28 to TRBJ2-5; D unclear. CDR1 MDHEN and CDR2 SYDVKM come from the germline V gene. The CDR3 has 13 amino acids. The ends were cut back, 2 bases at V and 1 base at J, with 5 bases in the middle. In nucleotides, the CDR3 is TGTGCCAGCAGTTTAGTGAGCCAAGAGACCCAGTACTTC. Its translation: CASSLVSQETQYF.

This chain connects TRBV6-5 to TRBJ2-7; D is perhaps TRBD1 (5 bases). This CDR3 region has 13 residues. CDR1 is MNHEY and CDR2 is SVGAGI in the germline V gene. The ends were cut back, 7 bases at V and 2 bases at J, with 12 bases in the middle. CDR3 DNA: TGTGCCAGCATGACGACAGTACCCTACGAGCAGTACTTC. Its translation is CASMTTVPYEQYF.

The chain recombines TRBV5-1 with TRBJ2-7, with 12 positions matching TRBD2. V shed 4 bases, J shed 4 bases, and the junction held 6 bases outside the gene matches. The CDR3 consists of 15 residues. Germline V gene lookup returns CDR1 SGHRS and CDR2 YFSETQ. In DNA form, the CDR3 reads TGCGCCAGCAGCCCCACCGGGACTAGCGGGTACGAGCAGTACTTC. Translation: CASSPTGTSGYEQYF.

The rearrangement uses TRBV4-3 and TRBJ2-7; D is unresolved. The germline gives CDR1 LGHNA, CDR2 YSLEER. V was cut by 4 bases and J by 1 base, with 11 bases left in between. This CDR3 is 14 amino acids long. CDR3 nucleotide sequence: TGCGCCAGCAGCCCACTTTTAGGGTCCTACGAGCAGTACTTC. This codes for CASSPLLGSYEQYF.

The rearrangement joins TRBV5-5 to TRBJ2-5; 7 nucleotides match TRBD1. CDR3 length: 15 residues. Trimming took 4 bases from V and 1 from J; bases not matched to a gene: 7. Germline loops: CDR1 SGHKS, CDR2 YYEKEE (reference sequence). CDR3 coding DNA: TGTGCCAGCAGCCCATATAGGACAGGCCAAGAGACCCAGTACTTC. This codes for CASSPYRTGQETQYF.

The table lists this clone with a count of one. The genes are TRBV6-5 and TRBJ2-1; 9 bases are a match to TRBD1. Germline lookup yields CDR1 MNHEY and CDR2 SVGAGI. V gave up 1 base and J gave up 6 bases; unmatched junction bases: 1. This CDR3 is 14 amino acids long. Here the CDR3 DNA reads TGTGCCAGCAGTTACTTGGGACAGGGCAATGAGCAGTTCTTC. Translated, it gives CASSYLGQGNEQFF.

This CDR3 reads CASSIRQEETQYF. CDR3 sequence (DNA): TGTGCCAGCAGCATCAGACAGGAAGAGACCCAGTACTTC. The chain employs TRBV13 and TRBJ2-5, with D possibly TRBD1 on 6 matching bases. CDR1 and CDR2 from the germline V gene are PRHDT and FYEKMQ (reference sequence). CDR3 size: 13 residues. Trimming took off 5 bases at V and 3 bases at J, with 10 bases between the two ends.